The rows below give T cell receptor beta chains drawn from one sample of a study of blood T cell repertoires in COVID-19. The assay was immunoSEQ multiplex PCR, and TCRdb's table has in-frame clones only and misses some. The sample lists about 330,000 clones; roughly 90% were seen once. Input material: peripheral blood. These receptors all come from a woman in her fifties or sixties with active or convalescent COVID-19. Both conserved end residues are part of each CDR3. D genes are given only for firm matches. Expanded clones get a size class; other rows say once, few or many, or leave the size out.

d_gene,j_gene,v_gene,abundance,CDR3nt,CDR3aa
TRBD1,TRBJ1-4,TRBV18,NA,TGTGCCAGCTCACCGTCACAGGGGTTGAATGAAAAACTGTTTTTT,CASSPSQGLNEKLFF
NA,TRBJ1-6,TRBV27,NA,TGTGCCAGCAGCAGCTCCTATAATTCACCCCTCCACTTT,CASSSSYNSPLHF
TRBD1,TRBJ1-2,TRBV28,once,TGTGCCAGCAAAGGACAGGACAGCCTCTTAGGCTATGGCTACACCTTC,CASKGQDSLLGYGYTF
TRBD2,TRBJ2-1,TRBV25-1,once,TGTGCCAGCGCTCTAGCGGGGGGTTACAATGAGCAGTTCTTC,CASALAGGYNEQFF
TRBD1,TRBJ2-1,TRBV24-1,NA,TGTGCCACCAGTGATTTGGGAGACAGGGACTACAATGAGCAGTTCTTC,CATSDLGDRDYNEQFF
TRBD1,TRBJ1-1,TRBV7-9,NA,TGTGCCAGCAGCCCCCGGGACAGGGGAGCGAACACTGAAGCTTTCTTT,CASSPRDRGANTEAFF
TRBD1,TRBJ1-3,TRBV13,NA,TGTGCCAGCAGCTCACAGGGGTCTGGAAACACCATATATTTT,CASSSQGSGNTIYF
NA,TRBJ1-6,TRBV28,NA,TGTGCCAGCAGTCCAACCTCCGGAGCCTATAATTCACCCCTCCACTTT,CASSPTSGAYNSPLHF
NA,TRBJ1-3,TRBV7-2,once,TGTGCCAGCAGCTTCCGACAGGGAAACACCATATATTTT,CASSFRQGNTIYF
NA,TRBJ2-7,TRBV7-2,NA,TGTGCCAGCAGCGACCGGGGGACGCCCCGCGAGCAGTACTTC,CASSDRGTPREQYF
NA,TRBJ1-1,TRBV2,NA,TGTGCCAGCAGTAACAGGGAAACTCACACTGAAGCTTTCTTT,CASSNRETHTEAFF
NA,TRBJ1-6,TRBV7-2,NA,TGTGCCAGCAGCTTAGATTCGGGGGAAAATTCACCCCTCCACTTT,CASSLDSGENSPLHF
NA,TRBJ1-4,TRBV4-3,NA,TGCGCCAGCAGCCCAGACGAGGGCCGGCTTAATGAAAAACTGTTTTTT,CASSPDEGRLNEKLFF
NA,TRBJ2-3,TRBV7-2,NA,TGTGCCAGCACCCAGACTAGCAGGGGAGATACGCAGTATTTT,CASTQTSRGDTQYF
NA,TRBJ2-1,TRBV7-2,NA,TGTGCAACCCAGGTAGCGTACCAAAATGAGCAGTTCTTC,CATQVAYQNEQFF
NA,TRBJ1-6,TRBV2,NA,TGTGCCAGCACCTCTAACCCCCCAGGCACCTATAATTCACCCCTCCACTTT,CASTSNPPGTYNSPLHF
NA,TRBJ2-5,TRBV30,few,TGTGCCTGGAGCGACCAAGAGACCCAGTACTTC,CAWSDQETQYF
NA,TRBJ2-7,TRBV24-1,many,TGTGCCACCAGTGATTTAAGGAGCTCTGAGCAGTACTTC,CATSDLRSSEQYF
TRBD1,TRBJ1-2,TRBV30,NA,TGTGCCTGGAGTCGTTCCCGGACCGGGACAGGGAGTAACTATGGCTACACCTTC,CAWSRSRTGTGSNYGYTF
NA,TRBJ1-2,TRBV7-8,NA,TGTGCCAGCAGCCATGGGCAGAGCTATGGCTACACCTTC,CASSHGQSYGYTF
NA,TRBJ2-7,TRBV5-1,few,TGCGCCAGCAACCCTAGCCCGCCGGAAGAGCAGTACTTC,CASNPSPPEEQYF
NA,TRBJ1-3,TRBV28,once,TGTGCCAGCAGTTTTTTGGTGCGAGGCTCTGGAAACACCATATATTTT,CASSFLVRGSGNTIYF
NA,TRBJ2-7,TRBV2,NA,TGTGCCAGCAGTCAGAGGGGGACCTCCTACGAGCAGTACTTC,CASSQRGTSYEQYF
NA,TRBJ1-6,TRBV20-1,NA,TGCAGTGCTAGTTTGGGGCCTAATTCACCCCTCCACTTT,CSASLGPNSPLHF
TRBD1,TRBJ1-2,TRBV19,NA,TGTGCCAGTAGTCCCGCCCCGGGACAGCTCTATGGCTACACCTTC,CASSPAPGQLYGYTF
TRBD1,TRBJ2-7,TRBV6-6,NA,TGTGCCAGCATGCTTAACTGGGACAGGGGATCCCCCGAGCAGTACTTC,CASMLNWDRGSPEQYF
TRBD1,TRBJ1-1,TRBV5-5,NA,TGTGCCAGCAGCTCACGAGCCGGGACAGGTAACACTGAAGCTTTCTTT,CASSSRAGTGNTEAFF
NA,TRBJ1-2,TRBV4-1,NA,TGCGCCAGCAGCCGGACATTCCAGAGAGCTAACTATGGCTACACCTTC,CASSRTFQRANYGYTF
NA,TRBJ2-7,TRBV19,NA,TGTGCCAGTAGTATCGCGAGCAGGCTCGTCTACGAGCAGTACTTC,CASSIASRLVYEQYF
NA,TRBJ1-6,TRBV9,once,TGTGCCAGCAGCGAACAGGCCCTCTTATATAATTCACCCCTCCACTTT,CASSEQALLYNSPLHF
NA,TRBJ1-1,TRBV15,NA,TGTGCCACCAGCAGAGAGGGCCTCGGGAACACTGAAGCTTTCTTT,CATSREGLGNTEAFF
TRBD1,TRBJ1-6,TRBV5-4,NA,TGTGCCAGCACCACGGACAGGGTCTTTGTCTCACCCCTCCACTTT,CASTTDRVFVSPLHF
NA,TRBJ2-7,TRBV18,NA,TGTGCCAGCTCACCAGGGGCCAGCACTTACGAGCAGTACTTC,CASSPGASTYEQYF
NA,TRBJ1-4,TRBV14,NA,TGTGCCAGCAGCCCGGGGGGACCTAATGAAAAACTGTTTTTT,CASSPGGPNEKLFF
NA,TRBJ2-7,TRBV25-1,NA,TGTGCCAGCAGTGAACACCAGACAGGGAGGACCTACGAGCAGTACTTC,CASSEHQTGRTYEQYF
NA,TRBJ2-7,TRBV6-6,NA,TGTGCCAGCAGTTTCGGACAGAGCACCTACGAGCAGTACTTC,CASSFGQSTYEQYF
TRBD2,TRBJ2-1,TRBV4-1,NA,TGCGCCAGCAGCCAAACTAGCGGGGGATACTACAATGAGCAGTTCTTC,CASSQTSGGYYNEQFF
TRBD2,TRBJ2-3,TRBV10-3,NA,TGTGCCATCAGTGCGCGGGAGCGGACCACAGATACGCAGTATTTT,CAISARERTTDTQYF
NA,TRBJ1-2,TRBV20-1,NA,TGCAGTGCTAAGTCAGGGTATGGCTACACCTTC,CSAKSGYGYTF
NA,TRBJ2-5,TRBV30,NA,TGTGCCTGGAGTGTGGGGCAGGGATTCCTCAGAGAGACCCAGTACTTC,CAWSVGQGFLRETQYF
NA,TRBJ1-1,TRBV6-5,NA,TGTGCCAGCAGGACCGGGGAGGCGAACACTGAAGCTTTCTTT,CASRTGEANTEAFF
NA,TRBJ2-7,TRBV7-9,NA,TGTGCCAGCAGCTTTGGCCCCCACTCCTACGAGCAGTACTTC,CASSFGPHSYEQYF
TRBD2,TRBJ2-1,TRBV5-4,NA,TGTGCCAGCAGCTTCTCCCTCGCGGGGGGGTACAATGAGCAGTTCTTC,CASSFSLAGGYNEQFF
NA,TRBJ1-2,TRBV19,NA,TGTGCCAGTAGTATTCAGGGTCCGGGTAACTATGGCTACACCTTC,CASSIQGPGNYGYTF
NA,TRBJ1-1,TRBV4-3,NA,TGCGCCAGCAGCCAAGCCGCATCTAGGAACACTGAAGCTTTCTTT,CASSQAASRNTEAFF
NA,TRBJ2-3,TRBV6-5,NA,TGTGCCAGCAGTTACTCACAGCGGGGCACAGATACGCAGTATTTT,CASSYSQRGTDTQYF
TRBD1,TRBJ2-7,TRBV18,NA,TGTGCCAGCTCACCACCCGCAGGGGGCGAAGGGGAGCAGTACTTC,CASSPPAGGEGEQYF
TRBD1,TRBJ2-2,TRBV5-1,NA,TGCGCCAGCAGCTTGGCGGCGGCAGGGGGCTTTAACACCGGGGAGCTGTTTTTT,CASSLAAAGGFNTGELFF
TRBD1,TRBJ1-1,TRBV19,NA,TGTGCCAGTACCAAAGGGACAGGGGTAACTTTCTTT,CASTKGTGVTFF
TRBD2,TRBJ2-1,TRBV7-9,once,TGTGCCAGCAGCGGTGGGACTAGCGGGAGGAACAATGAGCAGTTCTTC,CASSGGTSGRNNEQFF
TRBD1,TRBJ1-5,TRBV6-2/TRBV6-3,NA,TGTGCCAGCAGTTCGGACAGGGTGGTAGGCAATCAGCCCCAGCATTTT,CASSSDRVVGNQPQHF
TRBD1,TRBJ1-2,TRBV28,once,TGTGCCAGCAGTGCCGGGACAGCTAACTATGGCTACACCTTC,CASSAGTANYGYTF